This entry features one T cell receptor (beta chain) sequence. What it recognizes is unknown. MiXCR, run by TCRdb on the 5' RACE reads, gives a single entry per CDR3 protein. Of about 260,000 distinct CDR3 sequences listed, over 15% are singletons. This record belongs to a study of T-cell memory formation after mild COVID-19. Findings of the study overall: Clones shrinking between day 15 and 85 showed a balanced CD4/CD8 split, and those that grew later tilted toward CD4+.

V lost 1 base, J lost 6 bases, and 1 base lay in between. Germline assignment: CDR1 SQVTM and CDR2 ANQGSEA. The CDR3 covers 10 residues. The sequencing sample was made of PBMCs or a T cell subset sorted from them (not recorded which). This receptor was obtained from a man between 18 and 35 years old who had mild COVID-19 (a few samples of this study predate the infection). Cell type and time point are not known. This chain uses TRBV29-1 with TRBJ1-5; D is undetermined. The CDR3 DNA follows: TGCAGCGTTGAAGGTCAGCCCCAGCATTTT. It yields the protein CSVEGQPQHF.